The source of this T cell receptor (beta chain) is a study of cytomegalovirus exposure and HLA in healthy donors. Study-wide results and caveats: Roughly uniform depth of sequencing across donors was assumed in presence/absence analyses. In a later analysis, 15,000 to 20,000 TCR beta sequences were associated with HLA alleles at 0.05 false discovery rate.

The primer mix had 60 Vbeta and 13 Jbeta primers. Sequencing used immunoSEQ multiplex PCR; TCRdb keeps in-frame clones, though not all of them. This sample's table reports tens of thousands of clones. Germline V gene lookup returns CDR1 MNHEY and CDR2 SVGAGI. The CDR3 runs 14 residues. A note on this clone: The antigen is not known. Relative to the germline gene, one junction end is altered; a read error may explain this.

The sequence was collected from a female donor in good health and CMV-seropositive. The chain employs TRBV6-5 and TRBJ2-7; D is possibly TRBD2 (6 bases). Sequencing input: PBMCs. CDR3 residues: CASSYDGGGKAMHF. The CDR3 DNA reads as TGTGCCAGCAGTTACGACGGTGGGGGGAAGGCGATGCACTTC.